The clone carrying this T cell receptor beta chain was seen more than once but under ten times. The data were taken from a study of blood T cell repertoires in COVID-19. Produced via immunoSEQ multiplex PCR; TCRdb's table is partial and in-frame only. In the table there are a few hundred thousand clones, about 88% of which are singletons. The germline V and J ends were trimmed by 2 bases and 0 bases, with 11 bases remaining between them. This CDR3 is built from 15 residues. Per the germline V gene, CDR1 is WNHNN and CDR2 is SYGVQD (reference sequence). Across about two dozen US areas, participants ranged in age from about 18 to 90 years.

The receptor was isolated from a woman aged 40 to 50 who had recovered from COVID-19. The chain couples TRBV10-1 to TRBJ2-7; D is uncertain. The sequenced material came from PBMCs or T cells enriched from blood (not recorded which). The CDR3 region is CASSEDGWSSYEQYF. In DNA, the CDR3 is TGCGCCAGCAGTGAGGACGGCTGGAGCTCCTACGAGCAGTACTTC.